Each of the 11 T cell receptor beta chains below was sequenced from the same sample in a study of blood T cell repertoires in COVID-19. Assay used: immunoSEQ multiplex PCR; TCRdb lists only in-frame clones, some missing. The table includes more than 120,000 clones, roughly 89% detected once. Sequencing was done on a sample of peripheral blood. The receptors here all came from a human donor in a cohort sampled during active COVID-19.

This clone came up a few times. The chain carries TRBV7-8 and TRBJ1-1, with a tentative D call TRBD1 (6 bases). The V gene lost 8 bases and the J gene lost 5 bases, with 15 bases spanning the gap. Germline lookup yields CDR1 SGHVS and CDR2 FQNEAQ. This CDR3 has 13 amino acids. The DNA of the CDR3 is TGTGCCAGCTTACAGGGTACGAGTACTGAAGCTTTCTTT. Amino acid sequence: CASLQGTSTEAFF. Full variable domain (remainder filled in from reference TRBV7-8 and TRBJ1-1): GAGVSQSPRYKVAKRGQDVALRCDPISGHVSLFWYQQALGQGPEFLTYFQNEAQLDKSGLPSDRFFAERPEGSVSTLKIQRTQQEDSAVYLCASLQGTSTEAFFGQGTRLTVV.

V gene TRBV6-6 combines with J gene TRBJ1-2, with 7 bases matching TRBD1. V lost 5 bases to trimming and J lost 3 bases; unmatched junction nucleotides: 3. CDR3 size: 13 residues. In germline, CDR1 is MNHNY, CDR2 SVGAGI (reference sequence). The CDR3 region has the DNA TGTGCCAGCAGTCCTGGGACAGACTATGGCTACACCTTC. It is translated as CASSPGTDYGYTF.

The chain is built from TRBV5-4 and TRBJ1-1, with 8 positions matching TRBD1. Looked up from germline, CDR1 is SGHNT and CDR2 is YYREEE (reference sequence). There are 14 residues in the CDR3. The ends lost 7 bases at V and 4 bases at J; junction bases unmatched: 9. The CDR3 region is CASFAGGQGTEAFF. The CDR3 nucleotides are TGTGCCAGCTTCGCAGGGGGCCAGGGCACTGAAGCTTTCTTT.

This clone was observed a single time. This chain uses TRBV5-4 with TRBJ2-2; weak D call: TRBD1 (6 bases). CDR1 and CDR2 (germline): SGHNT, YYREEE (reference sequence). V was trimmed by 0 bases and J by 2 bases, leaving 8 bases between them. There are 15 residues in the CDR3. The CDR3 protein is CASSLARGNTGELFF. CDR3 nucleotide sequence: TGTGCCAGCAGCTTGGCCAGGGGAAACACCGGGGAGCTGTTTTTT.

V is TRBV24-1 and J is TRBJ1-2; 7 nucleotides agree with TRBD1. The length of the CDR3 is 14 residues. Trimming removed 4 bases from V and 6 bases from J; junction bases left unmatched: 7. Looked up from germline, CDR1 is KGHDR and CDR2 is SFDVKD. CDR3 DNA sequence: TGTGCCACCAGTGACGACAGGGATTTGAATGGCTACACCTTC. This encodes CATSDDRDLNGYTF.

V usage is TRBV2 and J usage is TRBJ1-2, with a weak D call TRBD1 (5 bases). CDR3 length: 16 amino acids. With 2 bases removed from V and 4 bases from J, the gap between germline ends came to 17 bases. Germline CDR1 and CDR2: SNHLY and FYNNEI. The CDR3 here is CASSESAGKSPYGYTF. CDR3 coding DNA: TGTGCCAGCAGTGAATCGGCAGGGAAATCCCCCTATGGCTACACCTTC.

CDR3 residues: CASSWDKSTDTQYF. Here the CDR3 DNA reads TGTGCCAGCAGCTGGGACAAAAGCACAGATACGCAGTATTTT. The chain links TRBV7-2 to TRBJ2-3; tentative D call: TRBD1 (6 bases). The CDR3 runs 14 residues. V lost 4 bases and J 0 bases, leaving 8 bases between the germline ends. CDR1 is SGHTA and CDR2 is FQGNSA in the germline V gene.

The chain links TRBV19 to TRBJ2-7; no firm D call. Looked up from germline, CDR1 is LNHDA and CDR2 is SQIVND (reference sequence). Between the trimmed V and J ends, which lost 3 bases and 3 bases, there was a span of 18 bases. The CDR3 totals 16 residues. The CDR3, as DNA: TGTGCCAGTAGTATCGGGTCAGCCCCGAGAAACTACGAGCAGTACTTC. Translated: CASSIGSAPRNYEQYF.

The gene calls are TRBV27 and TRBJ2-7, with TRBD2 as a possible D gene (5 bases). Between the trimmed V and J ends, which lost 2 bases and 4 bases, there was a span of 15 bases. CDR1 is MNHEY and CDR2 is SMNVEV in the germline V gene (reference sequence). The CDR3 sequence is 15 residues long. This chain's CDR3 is CASSLGGSGRYEQYF. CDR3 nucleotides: TGTGCCAGCAGTTTAGGTGGCAGCGGACGGTACGAGCAGTACTTC.

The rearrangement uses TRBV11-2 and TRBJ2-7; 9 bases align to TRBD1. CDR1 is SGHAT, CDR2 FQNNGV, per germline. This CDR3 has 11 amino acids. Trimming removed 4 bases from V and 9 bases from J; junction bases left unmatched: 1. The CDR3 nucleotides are TGTGCCAGCAGCTCGACAGGGGGGCAGTACTTC. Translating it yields CASSSTGGQYF.

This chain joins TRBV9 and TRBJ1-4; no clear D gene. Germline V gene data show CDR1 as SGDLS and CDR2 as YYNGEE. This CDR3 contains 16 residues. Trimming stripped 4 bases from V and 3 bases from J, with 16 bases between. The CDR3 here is CASSKLSGSSNEKLFF. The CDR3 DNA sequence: TGTGCCAGCAGCAAACTAAGCGGCTCTTCTAATGAAAAACTGTTTTTT. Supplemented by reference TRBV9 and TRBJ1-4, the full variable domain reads DSGVTQTPKHLITATGQRVTLRCSPRSGDLSVYWYQQSLDQGLQFLIQYYNGEERAKGNILERFSAQQFPDLHSELNLSSLELGDSALYFCASSKLSGSSNEKLFFGSGTQLSVL.